One sample yielded the 15 T cell receptor beta chains listed below, sequenced in a study of response to subunit inactivated influenza vaccine. TCRdb analysed the RT-PCR reads with MiXCR anew, one entry per CDR3 protein. The sample yields about 700,000 distinct CDR3 sequences, around 14% seen once. This sample comprised PBMCs from blood, obtained 11 to 12 days after vaccination. These receptors originate from a man aged 45 to 65 who received an inactivated influenza vaccine.

The chain carries TRBV2 and TRBJ2-7, with 9 bases fitting TRBD1. Germline loops: CDR1 SNHLY, CDR2 FYNNEI. V was clipped by 9 bases and J by 3 bases; unmatched bases: 9. This CDR3 contains 14 residues. The CDR3 spells CASKRQGGVYEQYF. The CDR3 DNA reads TGTGCCAGTAAAAGACAGGGGGGGGTCTACGAGCAGTACTTC.

At least ten counts were recorded for this clonotype. The rearrangement uses TRBV15 and TRBJ2-3; TRBD2 matches at 14 bases. V was clipped by 5 bases and J by 2 bases; unmatched bases: 15. This CDR3 spans 20 amino acids. Germline values: CDR1 LNHNV, CDR2 YYDKDF (reference sequence). CDR3 sequence (DNA): TGTGCCACCAGCGCGGACCGACTAGCGGGGGGGCCCGTTCACACAGATACGCAGTATTTT. It translates to CATSADRLAGGPVHTDTQYF.

V is TRBV5-1 and J is TRBJ2-1, with TRBD2 matching over 15 bases. J was trimmed by 7 bases and V by 2 bases; bases with no gene match: 7. The CDR3 extends over 17 amino acids. CDR1 and CDR2 from the germline V gene are SGHRS and YFSETQ. The CDR3 loop reads CASSFTSGTSGRNEQFF. Written as DNA, the CDR3 is TGCGCCAGCAGCTTCACCTCCGGGACTAGCGGGAGGAATGAGCAGTTCTTC.

This sequence joins TRBV6-1 and TRBJ2-6; D may be TRBD1 (6 bases). V lost 6 bases to trimming and J lost 0 bases, with 15 bases between them. This CDR3 comprises 17 residues. Germline CDR1 and CDR2: MNHNS and SASEGT. CDR3 protein: CASRTGFLLSGANVLTF. CDR3 DNA sequence: TGTGCCAGCAGGACAGGTTTTTTACTCTCTGGGGCCAACGTCCTGACTTTC.

V is TRBV5-1 and J is TRBJ2-7; TRBD2 matches at 8 bases. The CDR3 is made up of 14 amino acids. Losses at the gene ends were 5 bases for V and 2 bases for J; bases not matched to a gene: 6. Germline V gene sequence: CDR1 SGHRS, CDR2 YFSETQ. The CDR3 region has the DNA TGCGCCAGCAGAACAATAGCGGGACCCTACGAGCAGTACTTC. Protein product: CASRTIAGPYEQYF.

The rearrangement joins TRBV7-6 to TRBJ2-3; perhaps D is TRBD1 or TRBD2 (7 bases each). Germline values: CDR1 SGHVS, CDR2 FNYEAQ. This CDR3 spans 15 amino acids. V was pared by 5 bases and J by 6 bases, with 18 bases between. The CDR3 coding sequence is TGTGCCAGCAGCCCAGGGGGACGGGGGGCTGATACGCAGTATTTT. This encodes CASSPGGRGADTQYF.

This clonotype was recorded a few times. The chain joins TRBV6-1 to TRBJ1-2; 8 nucleotides line up with TRBD1. The CDR3 runs 15 residues. V dropped 0 bases and J dropped 4; count of bases not matched to a gene: 4. The germline V gene has CDR1 MNHNS and CDR2 SASEGT. The CDR3 DNA follows: TGTGCCAGCAGTGAAGCGGCAGGGGGCGTCTATGGCTACACCTTC. Translation: CASSEAAGGVYGYTF.

The V gene is TRBV4-1, the J gene TRBJ2-3; 9 bases map to TRBD1. This CDR3 contains 17 residues. The V gene end was trimmed by 1 base and the J gene end by 2 bases; junction bases not matched to a gene: 7. The V gene's germline CDR1 is MGHRA and CDR2 YSYEKL. The CDR3 DNA is TGCGCCAGCAGCCAAGTATGGGGACAGGGCTCCACAGATACGCAGTATTTT. It is translated as CASSQVWGQGSTDTQYF.

A few counts support this clonotype. The chain joins TRBV6-5 to TRBJ1-2, with D possibly being TRBD1 (6 bases). Trimming removed 0 bases at V and 1 base at J, with 15 bases between. CDR1 is MNHEY and CDR2 is SVGAGI in the germline V gene. The length of the CDR3 is 17 residues. The CDR3 sequence is CASSYSVAGAHNYGYTF. In DNA, the CDR3 is TGTGCCAGCAGTTACTCGGTCGCAGGGGCCCATAACTATGGCTACACCTTC.

This clonotype turned up a few times. This rearrangement joins TRBV5-1 to TRBJ2-6; the D gene is possibly TRBD2 (6 bases). Per the germline V gene, CDR1 is SGHRS and CDR2 is YFSETQ. Trimming left V 4 bases short and J 3 bases short, with 11 bases between. This CDR3 spans 15 amino acids. Written as DNA, the CDR3 is TGCGCCAGCAGCCCCGGGACTTATGGGGCCAACGTCCTGACTTTC. As protein: CASSPGTYGANVLTF.

CDR3 in amino acids: CASSGGGGSRESTDTQYF. The DNA for the CDR3 is TGCGCCAGCAGCGGGGGCGGGGGATCAAGGGAATCCACAGATACGCAGTATTTT. The chain recombines TRBV5-1 with TRBJ2-3; a possible D gene is TRBD2 (7 bases). Germline V CDR1 and CDR2: SGHRS, YFSETQ. The CDR3 runs to 18 residues. Trimming took 4 bases from V and 2 from J, leaving 23 bases between them.

The J gene is TRBJ2-2, the V gene TRBV7-6; TRBD2 matches at 8 bases. Germline CDR1 SGHVS, CDR2 FNYEAQ. Trimming took 0 bases from V and 1 from J; bases not matched to a gene: 7. CDR3 length equals 18 residues. CDR3 amino acids: CASSLALKTSGNTGELFF. CDR3 bases: TGTGCCAGCAGCTTAGCGCTAAAAACTAGCGGGAACACCGGGGAGCTGTTTTTT.

This clonotype was seen more than once but under ten times. The chain links TRBV5-1 to TRBJ2-6; possibly TRBD2 for D (6 bases). The CDR3 length is 15 residues. Trimming pared 0 bases from V and 2 bases from J, leaving 6 bases between. Germline values: CDR1 SGHRS, CDR2 YFSETQ. The CDR3 loop is CASSLGRAGANVLTF. The CDR3 coding sequence is TGCGCCAGCAGCTTGGGGAGGGCTGGGGCCAACGTCCTGACTTTC. The full variable domain, its missing parts supplied by reference TRBV5-1 and TRBJ2-6, is KAGVTQTPRYLIKTRGQQVTLSCSPISGHRSVSWYQQTPGQGLQFLFEYFSETQRNKGNFPGRFSGRQFSNSRSEMNVSTLELGDSALYLCASSLGRAGANVLTFGAGSRLTVL.

V and J are TRBV4-2 and TRBJ2-3; a weak D match, TRBD2 (5 bases). The CDR3 totals 16 residues. V lost 2 bases and J 4 bases, leaving 16 bases between the germline ends. Germline values: CDR1 LGHNA, CDR2 YNFKEQ. This CDR3 is CASSQLQDWMADTQYF. CDR3 sequence (DNA): TGTGCCAGCAGCCAACTCCAGGACTGGATGGCAGATACGCAGTATTTT.

This clonotype was counted between two and nine times. The gene calls are TRBV6-1 and TRBJ1-2, with D possibly matching TRBD1 (5 bases). CDR3 length: 16 residues. CDR1 is MNHNS, CDR2 SASEGT, per germline. V was trimmed by 7 bases and J by 5 bases, leaving 23 bases between them. CDR3 in amino acids: CASTKGYLLSSYGYTF. DNA of the CDR3: TGTGCCAGCACAAAGGGGTATCTACTGAGCTCTTATGGCTACACCTTC.